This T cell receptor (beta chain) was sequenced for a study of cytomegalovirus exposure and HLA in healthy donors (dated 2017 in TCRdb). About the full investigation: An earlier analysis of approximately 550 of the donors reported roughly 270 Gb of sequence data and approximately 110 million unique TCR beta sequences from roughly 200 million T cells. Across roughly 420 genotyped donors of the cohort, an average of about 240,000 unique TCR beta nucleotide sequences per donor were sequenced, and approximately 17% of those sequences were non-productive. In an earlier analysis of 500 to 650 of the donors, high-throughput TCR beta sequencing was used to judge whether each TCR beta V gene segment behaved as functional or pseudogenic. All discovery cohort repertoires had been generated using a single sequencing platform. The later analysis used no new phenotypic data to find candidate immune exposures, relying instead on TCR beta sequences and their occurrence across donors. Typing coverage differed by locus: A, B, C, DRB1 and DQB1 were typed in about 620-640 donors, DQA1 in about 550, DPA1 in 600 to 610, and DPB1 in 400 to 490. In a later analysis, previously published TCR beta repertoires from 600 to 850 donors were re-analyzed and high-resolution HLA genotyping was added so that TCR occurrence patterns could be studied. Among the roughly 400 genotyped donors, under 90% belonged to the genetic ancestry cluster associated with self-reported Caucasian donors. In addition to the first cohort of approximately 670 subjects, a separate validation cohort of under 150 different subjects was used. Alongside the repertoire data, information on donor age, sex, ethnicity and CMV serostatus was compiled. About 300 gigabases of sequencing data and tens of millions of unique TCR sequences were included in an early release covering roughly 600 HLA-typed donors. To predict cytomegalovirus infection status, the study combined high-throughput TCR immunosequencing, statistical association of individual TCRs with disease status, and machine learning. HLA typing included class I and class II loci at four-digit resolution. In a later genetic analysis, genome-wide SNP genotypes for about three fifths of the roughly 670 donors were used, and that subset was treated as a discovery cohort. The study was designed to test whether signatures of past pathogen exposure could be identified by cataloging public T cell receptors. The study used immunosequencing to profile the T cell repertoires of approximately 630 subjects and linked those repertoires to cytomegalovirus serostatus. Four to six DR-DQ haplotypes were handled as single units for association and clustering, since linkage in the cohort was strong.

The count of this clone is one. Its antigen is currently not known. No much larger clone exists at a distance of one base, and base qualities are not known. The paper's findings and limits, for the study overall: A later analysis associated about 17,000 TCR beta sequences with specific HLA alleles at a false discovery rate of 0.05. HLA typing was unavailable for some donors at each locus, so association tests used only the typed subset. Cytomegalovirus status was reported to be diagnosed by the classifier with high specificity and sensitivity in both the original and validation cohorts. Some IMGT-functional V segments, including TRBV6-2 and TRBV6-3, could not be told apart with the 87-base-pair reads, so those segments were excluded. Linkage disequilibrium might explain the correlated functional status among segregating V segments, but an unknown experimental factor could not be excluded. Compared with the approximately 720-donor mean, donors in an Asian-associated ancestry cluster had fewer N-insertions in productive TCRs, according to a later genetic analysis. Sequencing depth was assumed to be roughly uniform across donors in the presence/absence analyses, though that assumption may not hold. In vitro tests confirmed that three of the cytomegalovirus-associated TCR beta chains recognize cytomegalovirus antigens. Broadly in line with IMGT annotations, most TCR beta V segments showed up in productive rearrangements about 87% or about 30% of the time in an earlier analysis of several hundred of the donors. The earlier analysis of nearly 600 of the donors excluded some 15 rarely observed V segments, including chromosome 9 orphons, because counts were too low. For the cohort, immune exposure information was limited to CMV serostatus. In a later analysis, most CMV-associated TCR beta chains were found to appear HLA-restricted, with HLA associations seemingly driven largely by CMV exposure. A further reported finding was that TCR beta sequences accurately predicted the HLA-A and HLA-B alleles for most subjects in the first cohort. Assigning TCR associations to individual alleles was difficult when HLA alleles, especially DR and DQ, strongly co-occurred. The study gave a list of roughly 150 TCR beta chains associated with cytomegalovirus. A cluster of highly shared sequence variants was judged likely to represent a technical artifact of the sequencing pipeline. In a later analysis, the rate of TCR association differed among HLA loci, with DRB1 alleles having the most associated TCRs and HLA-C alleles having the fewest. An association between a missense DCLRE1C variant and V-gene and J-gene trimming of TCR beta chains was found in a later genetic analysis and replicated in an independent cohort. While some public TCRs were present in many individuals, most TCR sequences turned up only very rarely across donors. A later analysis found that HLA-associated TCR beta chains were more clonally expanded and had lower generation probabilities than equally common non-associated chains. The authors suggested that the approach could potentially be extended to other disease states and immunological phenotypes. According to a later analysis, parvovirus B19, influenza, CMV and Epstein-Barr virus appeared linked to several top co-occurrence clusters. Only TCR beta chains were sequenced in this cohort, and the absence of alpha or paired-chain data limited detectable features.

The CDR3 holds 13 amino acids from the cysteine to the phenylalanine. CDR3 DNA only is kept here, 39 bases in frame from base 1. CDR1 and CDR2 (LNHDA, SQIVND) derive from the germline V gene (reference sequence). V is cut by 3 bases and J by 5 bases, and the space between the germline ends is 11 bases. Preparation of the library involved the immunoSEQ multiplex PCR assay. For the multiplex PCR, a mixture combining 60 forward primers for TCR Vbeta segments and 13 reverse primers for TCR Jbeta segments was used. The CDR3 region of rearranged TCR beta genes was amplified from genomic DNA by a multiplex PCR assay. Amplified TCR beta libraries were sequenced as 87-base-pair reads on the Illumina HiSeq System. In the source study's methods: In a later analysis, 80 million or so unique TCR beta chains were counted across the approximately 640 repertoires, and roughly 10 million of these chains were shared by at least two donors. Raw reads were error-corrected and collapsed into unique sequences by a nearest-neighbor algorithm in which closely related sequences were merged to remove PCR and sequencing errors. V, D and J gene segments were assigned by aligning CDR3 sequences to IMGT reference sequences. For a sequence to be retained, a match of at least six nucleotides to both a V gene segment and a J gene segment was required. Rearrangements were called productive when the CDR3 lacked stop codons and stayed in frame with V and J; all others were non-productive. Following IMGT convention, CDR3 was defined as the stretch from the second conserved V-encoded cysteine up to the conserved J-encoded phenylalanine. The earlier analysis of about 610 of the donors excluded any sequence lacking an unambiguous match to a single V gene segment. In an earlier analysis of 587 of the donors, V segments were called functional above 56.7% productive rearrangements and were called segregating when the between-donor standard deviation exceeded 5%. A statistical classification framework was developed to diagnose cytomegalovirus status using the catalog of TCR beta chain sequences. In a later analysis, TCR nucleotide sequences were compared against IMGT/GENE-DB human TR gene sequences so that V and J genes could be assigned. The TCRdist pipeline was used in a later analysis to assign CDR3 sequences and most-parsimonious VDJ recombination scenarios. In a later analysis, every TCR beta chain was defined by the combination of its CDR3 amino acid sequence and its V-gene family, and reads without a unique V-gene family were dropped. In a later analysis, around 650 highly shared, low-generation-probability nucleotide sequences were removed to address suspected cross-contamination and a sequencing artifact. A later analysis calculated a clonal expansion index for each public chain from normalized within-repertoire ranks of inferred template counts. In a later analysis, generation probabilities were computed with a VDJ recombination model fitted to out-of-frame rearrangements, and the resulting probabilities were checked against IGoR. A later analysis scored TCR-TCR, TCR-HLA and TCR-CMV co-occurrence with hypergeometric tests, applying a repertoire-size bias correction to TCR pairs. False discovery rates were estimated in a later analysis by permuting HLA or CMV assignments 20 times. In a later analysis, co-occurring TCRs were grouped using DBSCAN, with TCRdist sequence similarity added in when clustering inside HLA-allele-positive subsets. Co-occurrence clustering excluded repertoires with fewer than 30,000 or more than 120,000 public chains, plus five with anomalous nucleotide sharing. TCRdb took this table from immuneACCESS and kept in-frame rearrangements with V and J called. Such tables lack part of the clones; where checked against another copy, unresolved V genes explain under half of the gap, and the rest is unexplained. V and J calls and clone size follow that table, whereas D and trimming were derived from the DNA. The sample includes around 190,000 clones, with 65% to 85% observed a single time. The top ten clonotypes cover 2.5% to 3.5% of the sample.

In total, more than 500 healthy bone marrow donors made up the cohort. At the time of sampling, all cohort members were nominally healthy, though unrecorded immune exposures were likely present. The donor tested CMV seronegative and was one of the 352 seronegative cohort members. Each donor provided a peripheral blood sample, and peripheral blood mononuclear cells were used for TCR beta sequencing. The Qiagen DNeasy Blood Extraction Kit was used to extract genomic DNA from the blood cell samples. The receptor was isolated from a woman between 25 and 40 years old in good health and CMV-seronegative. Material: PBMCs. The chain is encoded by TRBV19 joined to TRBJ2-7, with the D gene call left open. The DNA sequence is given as TGTGCCAGTAGTATTACGGAGAGGAACGAGCAGTACTTC. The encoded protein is CASSITERNEQYF. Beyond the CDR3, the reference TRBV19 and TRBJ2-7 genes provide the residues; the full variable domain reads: DGGITQSPKYLFRKEGQNVTLSCEQNLNHDAMYWYRQDPGQGLRLIYYSQIVNDFQKGDIAEGYSVSREKKESFPLTVTSAQKNPTAFYLCASSITERNEQYFGPGTRLTVT.